The 18 T cell receptor beta chains below were found in one sample sequenced in a study of CD4 T cells in relation to SARS-CoV-2 and coronaviruses (dated by TCRdb to about 2021). The library was built by means of the immunoSEQ multiplex PCR assay. TCRdb took over this immuneACCESS table, retaining in-frame rearrangements with V and J assigned. Such tables are incomplete; in checked studies, under half of the missing clones stem from an unresolved V gene, and the remainder is unexplained. The sample includes 20,000 to 30,000 clones, with roughly 71% observed a single time. Roughly 13% of the sample goes to the ten largest clones. These TCRs are of unknown antigen specificity. CD4+ T cells from unexposed donors were collected before the COVID-19 pandemic (2011-2018). Following 10 days of culture, the EasySep CD4+ T cell isolation kit was used to isolate CD4+ T cells. Input material: CD4+ T cells from PBMCs, cultured in vitro. These receptors were collected from a human donor in good health.

V and J are TRBV2 and TRBJ2-5, with TRBD2 identical over 9 bases. V was clipped by 10 bases and J by 5 bases; unmatched bases: 8. The germline V gene has CDR1 SNHLY and CDR2 FYNNEI. CDR3 size: 13 residues. The CDR3 DNA reads as TGTGCCACTGGACTAGCGTACGGGGAGACCCAGTACTTC. Translated, it gives CATGLAYGETQYF.

The chain has TRBV28 and TRBJ2-7; 7 bases map to TRBD2. After removal of 5 bases from V and 5 bases from J, the junction contained 9 bases not matched to a gene. The CDR3 consists of 14 residues. Germline assignment: CDR1 MDHEN and CDR2 SYDVKM. The chain's CDR3 is CASSPAGRVNEQYF. CDR3 nucleotide sequence: TGTGCCAGCAGTCCCGCGGGGAGGGTCAACGAGCAGTACTTC.

The genes are TRBV4-2 and TRBJ1-5; D ambiguous. The CDR3 has 13 residues. From germline, CDR1 is LGHNA and CDR2 YNFKEQ. The V gene lost 0 bases and the J gene lost 9 bases, with 9 bases spanning the gap. CDR3 protein: CASSQDEYRPQHF. Written as DNA, the CDR3 is TGTGCCAGCAGCCAAGATGAGTATCGGCCCCAGCATTTT.

The V and J genes are TRBV5-1 and TRBJ2-1; 7 bases agree with TRBD2. Germline V gives CDR1 SGHRS, CDR2 YFSETQ. The CDR3 is 14 residues long. The J segment lost 2 bases and the V segment lost 4 bases, leaving 3 bases of the junction unmatched. CDR3 sequence reads: CASSPGTTYNEQFF. For the CDR3, the DNA is TGCGCCAGCAGCCCGGGGACTACCTACAATGAGCAGTTCTTC.

This CDR3 is CASSRTSGKTNEQYF. In nucleotides, the CDR3 is TGTGCCAGCAGTCGGACTAGCGGGAAGACGAACGAGCAGTACTTC. This chain joins TRBV5-6 and TRBJ2-7; TRBD2 matches at 12 bases. Germline lookup yields CDR1 SGHDT and CDR2 YYEEEE. V was clipped by 5 bases and J by 5 bases; unmatched bases: 8. CDR3 size: 15 residues.

The rearrangement uses TRBV5-1 and TRBJ1-1; the D is unclear. Looked up from germline, CDR1 is SGHRS and CDR2 is YFSETQ. V was shortened by 0 bases and J by 0 bases, with 6 bases between the two germline ends. The CDR3 is made up of 14 amino acids. The CDR3 spells CASSLDSLNTEAFF. The CDR3 nucleotides are TGCGCCAGCAGCTTGGACAGTCTGAACACTGAAGCTTTCTTT.

The chain has TRBV7-8 and TRBJ1-5, with D tentatively TRBD1 (5 bases). V was pared by 0 bases and J by 2 bases, with 17 bases between. The CDR3 contains 18 residues. Germline CDR1 reads SGHVS; CDR2 reads FQNEAQ. The CDR3 sequence: CASSLASGTKRGNQPQHF. The CDR3 DNA follows: TGTGCCAGCAGCTTAGCCTCCGGGACGAAACGTGGCAATCAGCCCCAGCATTTT.

V and J are TRBV5-1 and TRBJ1-2; 8 positions agree with TRBD1. The CDR3 is made up of 15 amino acids. Germline CDR1 reads SGHRS; CDR2 reads YFSETQ. The trim removed 0 bases at V and 4 bases at J, leaving 5 bases unmatched. As DNA, the CDR3 is TGCGCCAGCAGCTTGGCTCACAGGGGGGGCTATGGCTACACCTTC. Its protein is CASSLAHRGGYGYTF.

The chain carries TRBV6-5 and TRBJ1-2; no clear D gene. Trimming pared 5 bases from V and 2 bases from J, leaving 12 bases between. Germline values: CDR1 MNHEY, CDR2 SVGAGI. The length of the CDR3 is 14 residues. The CDR3 DNA sequence: TGTGCCAGCAGTCCCCCGGGGAGAAACTATGGCTACACCTTC. This codes for CASSPPGRNYGYTF.

This rearrangement joins TRBV6-4 to TRBJ1-2, with no clear D. The CDR3 extends over 11 amino acids. Germline loops: CDR1 MRHNA, CDR2 SNTAGT. The V and J ends lost 2 bases and 4 bases respectively, with 2 bases between them. Written as DNA, the CDR3 is TGTGCCAGCAGTGACAGCTATGGCTACACCTTC. It translates to CASSDSYGYTF.

This clone was counted between two and nine times. The chain carries TRBV5-1 and TRBJ2-2; 9 positions match TRBD1. The CDR3 runs to 15 residues. From germline, CDR1 is SGHRS and CDR2 YFSETQ. J gave up 5 bases and V 3 bases, and 5 bases lay outside the gene matches. The CDR3 loop reads CASSSGQGITGELFF. In nucleotides, the CDR3 is TGCGCCAGCAGCTCTGGACAGGGGATAACCGGGGAGCTGTTTTTT.

This clone was observed a few times. The chain links TRBV7-8 to TRBJ1-2; TRBD1 might be the D (6 bases). There are 13 residues in the CDR3. V was shortened by 5 bases and J by 9 bases, with 16 bases between the two germline ends. Germline CDR1 is SGHVS and CDR2 is FQNEAQ. The CDR3 DNA sequence: TGTGCCAGCAGCCAGGGACACCGGGAAAGCTACACCTTC. Translation: CASSQGHRESYTF.

This clone has just a few counts. The chain couples TRBV11-2 to TRBJ1-2; 8 nucleotides align to TRBD1. Germline V gene sequence: CDR1 SGHAT, CDR2 FQNNGV. This CDR3 is 13 amino acids long. After removal of 4 bases from V and 6 bases from J, the junction contained 4 bases not matched to a gene. CDR3 in amino acids: CASSSYRGDGYTF. The CDR3 region has the DNA TGTGCCAGCAGCTCCTACAGGGGGGATGGCTACACCTTC.

The rearrangement uses TRBV6-1 and TRBJ2-1, with TRBD2 matching 8 bases. This CDR3 is built from 14 residues. The ends lost 1 base at V and 13 bases at J; junction bases unmatched: 9. Looked up from germline, CDR1 is MNHNS and CDR2 is SASEGT. CDR3 coding DNA: TGTGCCAGCAGTGAAGGACCCAGCGGGAGACGTCAGTTCTTC. Its translation: CASSEGPSGRRQFF.

This clone has a handful of counts. The CDR3 coding sequence is TGTGCCTGGAGGGTAGCTTACGAGCAGTACTTC. Its protein is CAWRVAYEQYF. The chain employs TRBV30 and TRBJ2-7; the D is unclear. The V end was cut by 3 bases, the J end by 4 bases, with 7 bases between. The CDR3 consists of 11 residues. Germline V lookup: CDR1 GTSNPN, CDR2 SVGIG (reference sequence). The complete variable domain, with remaining parts taken from reference TRBV30 and TRBJ2-7, reads SQTIHQWPATLVQPVGSPLSLECTVEGTSNPNLYWYRQAAGRGLQLLFYSVGIGQISSEVPQNLSASRPQDRQFILSSKKLLLSDSGFYLCAWRVAYEQYFGPGTRLTVT.

The chain uses TRBV7-7 and TRBJ2-3; 7 bases map to TRBD1. CDR3 length equals 15 residues. Germline V gene lookup returns CDR1 SSHAT and CDR2 FNYEAQ (reference sequence). Unmatched junction bases numbered 5, after V lost 2 bases and J lost 3 bases. The chain's CDR3 is CASSLTGDKTDTQYF. The CDR3 bases are TGTGCCAGCAGCTTAACAGGGGATAAAACAGATACGCAGTATTTT.

This chain uses TRBV10-3 with TRBJ1-3; D not resolved. Germline V gene sequence: CDR1 ENHRY, CDR2 SYGVKD. The CDR3 is made up of 15 amino acids. Trimming took off 0 bases at V and 0 bases at J, with 6 bases between the two ends. CDR3 nucleotides: TGTGCCATCAGTGAGTCCCGAAACTCTGGAAACACCATATATTTT. It translates to CAISESRNSGNTIYF.

This clone was found a few times. This chain uses TRBV2 with TRBJ2-3; 7 bases agree with TRBD2. In germline, CDR1 is SNHLY, CDR2 FYNNEI. J gave up 3 bases and V 3 bases, and 0 bases lay outside the gene matches. This CDR3 has 13 residues. DNA of the CDR3: TGTGCCAGCAGTGAGGGGGGGACAGATACGCAGTATTTT. Residues: CASSEGGTDTQYF.